The 10 T cell receptor beta chains reported below all come from one sample, sequenced in a study of blood T cell repertoires in COVID-19. Method: immunoSEQ multiplex PCR; TCRdb's copy keeps in-frame clones and lacks some. Of a few hundred thousand clones listed, 80% to 90% are singletons. Sequenced sample: PBMCs or T cells enriched from blood (not recorded which). These receptors all come from a man younger than 35 who had recovered from COVID-19.

The chain recombines TRBV27 with TRBJ1-3, with D maybe TRBD1 (5 bases). Germline CDR1 MNHEY, CDR2 SMNVEV (reference sequence). The V gene lost 6 bases and the J gene lost 4 bases, with 10 bases spanning the gap. This CDR3 contains 13 residues. CDR3 in DNA: TGTGCCAGCAGGGGGCAGTCGGGAAACACCATATATTTT. Translation gives CASRGQSGNTIYF.

This clone was seen a single time. This CDR3 is CASSQEAGAVLDTQYF. The CDR3, as DNA: TGTGCCAGCAGCCAAGAAGCGGGAGCGGTATTGGATACGCAGTATTTT. The V and J genes are TRBV5-4 and TRBJ2-3; 8 nucleotides match TRBD2. CDR1 is SGHNT and CDR2 is YYREEE in the germline V gene (reference sequence). J gave up 6 bases and V 4 bases, and 13 bases lay outside the gene matches. The CDR3 has 16 amino acids.

This chain connects TRBV7-6 to TRBJ1-5; perhaps TRBD1 as D (6 bases). The V end was cut by 5 bases, the J end by 4 bases, with 15 bases between. Germline CDR1 is SGHVS and CDR2 is FNYEAQ. This CDR3 region has 15 residues. The CDR3 reads CASSPRTAPNQPQHF. CDR3 DNA sequence: TGTGCCAGCAGCCCCCGGACAGCACCAAATCAGCCCCAGCATTTT.

The gene calls are TRBV28 and TRBJ2-1; TRBD2 might be the D (6 bases). Looked up from germline, CDR1 is MDHEN and CDR2 is SYDVKM. Trimming shortened V by 3 bases and J by 6 bases, and 12 bases separated the two germline ends. The length of the CDR3 is 14 residues. The CDR3, as DNA: TGTGCCAGCAGTTTTATGGGACTCTCCAATGAGCAGTTCTTC. Translated: CASSFMGLSNEQFF.

V and J are TRBV12-5 and TRBJ1-2; D is perhaps TRBD1 (6 bases). Germline V lookup: CDR1 LGHNT, CDR2 FRNRAP. The V end was cut by 1 base, the J end by 1 base, with 10 bases between. The CDR3 totals 15 residues. The CDR3 DNA reads as TGTGCTAGTGGTTTGGCCTCGACAGGTAACTATGGCTACACCTTC. It is translated as CASGLASTGNYGYTF.

The rearrangement uses TRBV21-1 and TRBJ2-5; the DNA was not compared with TRBD2, the D call given in the table. TRBV21-1 is classified as a pseudogene. CDR3 length equals 16 residues. The chain's CDR3 is CASSRWDSLEGETQYF. The CDR3 bases are TGTGCCAGCAGCAGATGGGACTCTCTGGAAGGGGAGACCCAGTACTTC.

This clone has only one observation. V gene TRBV19 combines with J gene TRBJ1-3; the D is unclear. Trimming cost V 5 bases and J 7 bases, with 9 bases left between them. The CDR3 runs 12 residues. Germline-derived CDR1 and CDR2 are LNHDA and SQIVND (reference sequence). The CDR3 sequence: CASSASQNTIYF. The CDR3 DNA is TGTGCCAGTAGTGCATCCCAGAACACCATATATTTT.

The genes are TRBV7-2 and TRBJ2-3, with D unclear. Per germline, CDR1 SGHTA and CDR2 FQGNSA. V lost 2 bases and J lost 5, with 17 bases in between. This CDR3 is 16 amino acids long. The CDR3 DNA is TGTGCCAGCAGCTTAACGTCGGCGGCATTGGGAGATACGCAGTATTTT. Residues: CASSLTSAALGDTQYF.

The chain joins TRBV6-5 to TRBJ1-1, with a weak D call TRBD1 (5 bases). This CDR3 has 13 residues. The germline CDR1 and CDR2 sequences are MNHEY and SVGAGI. Trimming stripped 8 bases from V and 6 bases from J, with 16 bases between. The CDR3 spells CASRSRVDAEAFF. CDR3 DNA sequence: TGTGCCAGCCGCAGCAGGGTGGACGCTGAAGCTTTCTTT.

The rearrangement links TRBV19 to TRBJ2-2; D may be TRBD1 (6 bases). V lost 6 bases and J 6 bases, leaving 17 bases between the germline ends. The CDR3 covers 15 residues. CDR1 and CDR2 (germline): LNHDA, SQIVND (reference sequence). CDR3 DNA sequence: TGTGCCAGTAGCGATAACAGGGACCGTTCCGGGGAGCTGTTTTTT. The encoded protein is CASSDNRDRSGELFF. The complete variable domain, with remaining parts taken from reference TRBV19 and TRBJ2-2, reads DGGITQSPKYLFRKEGQNVTLSCEQNLNHDAMYWYRQDPGQGLRLIYYSQIVNDFQKGDIAEGYSVSREKKESFPLTVTSAQKNPTAFYLCASSDNRDRSGELFFGEGSRLTVL.